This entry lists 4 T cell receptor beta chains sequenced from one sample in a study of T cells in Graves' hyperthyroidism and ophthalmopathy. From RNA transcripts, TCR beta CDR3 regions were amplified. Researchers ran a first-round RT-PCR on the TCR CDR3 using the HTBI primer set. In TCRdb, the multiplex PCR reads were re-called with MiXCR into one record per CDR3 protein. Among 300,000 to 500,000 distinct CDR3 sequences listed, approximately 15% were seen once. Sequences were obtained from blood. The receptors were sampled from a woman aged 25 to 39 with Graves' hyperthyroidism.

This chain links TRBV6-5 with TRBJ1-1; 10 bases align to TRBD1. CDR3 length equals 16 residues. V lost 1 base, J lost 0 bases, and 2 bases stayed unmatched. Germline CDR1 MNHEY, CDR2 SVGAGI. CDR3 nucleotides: TGTGCCAGCAGTTACTTGGGACAGGGGTTGAACACTGAAGCTTTCTTT. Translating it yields CASSYLGQGLNTEAFF.

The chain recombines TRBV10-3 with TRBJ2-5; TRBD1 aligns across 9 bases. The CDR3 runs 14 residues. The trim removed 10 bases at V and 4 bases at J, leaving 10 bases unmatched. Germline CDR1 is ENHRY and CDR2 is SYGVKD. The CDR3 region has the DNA TGTGCCACCCAGACAGGGGGTAGGACAGAGACCCAGTACTTC. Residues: CATQTGGRTETQYF.

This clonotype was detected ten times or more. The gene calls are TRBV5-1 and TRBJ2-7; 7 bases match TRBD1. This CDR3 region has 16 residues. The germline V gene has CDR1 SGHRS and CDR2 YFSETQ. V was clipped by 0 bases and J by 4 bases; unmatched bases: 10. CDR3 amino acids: CASSLGLGQVPYEQYF. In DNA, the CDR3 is TGCGCCAGCAGCTTGGGCCTCGGACAGGTCCCGTACGAGCAGTACTTC.

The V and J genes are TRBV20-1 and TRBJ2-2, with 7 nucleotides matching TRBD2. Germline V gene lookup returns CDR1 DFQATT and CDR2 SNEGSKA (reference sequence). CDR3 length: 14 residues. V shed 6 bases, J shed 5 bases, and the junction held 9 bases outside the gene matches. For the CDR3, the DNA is TGCAGTGCCCGGGACGGGGGGAGAACCGGGGAGCTGTTTTTT. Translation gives CSARDGGRTGELFF.